The 24 T cell receptor beta chains in this list originate from one sample, sequenced in a study of T cell repertoires in cytomegalovirus infection. TCRdb recomputed calls from the reads with MiXCR, one row per CDR3 protein. Altogether some 500,000 distinct CDR3 sequences are present, roughly a third being singletons, with the ten largest covering 17%. Antigen specificity for these receptors is unknown. The material was cultured PBMCs, obtained from culture after CMV antigen stimulation. These receptors were obtained from a human donor in good health (CMV status not recorded). Some clones in this sample may be carry-over from other donors' samples.

The V gene is TRBV6-2 or TRBV6-3, the J gene TRBJ1-1; unclear D gene. V lost 7 bases to trimming and J lost 0 bases, with 15 bases between them. The germline V gene encodes CDR1 MNHEY and CDR2 SVGEGT. The CDR3 sequence is 15 residues long. The CDR3 DNA follows: TGTGCCAGCACCCCATTCAGACAAATGAACACTGAAGCTTTCTTT. Translated, it gives CASTPFRQMNTEAFF.

The gene calls are TRBV6-2 or TRBV6-3 and TRBJ2-7; 7 nucleotides match TRBD2. The V gene end was trimmed by 0 bases and the J gene end by 1 base; junction bases not matched to a gene: 3. The CDR3 contains 15 residues. Germline V gene sequence: CDR1 MNHEY, CDR2 SVGEGT. CDR3 region: CASSYSGGRSYEQYF. The DNA of the CDR3 is TGTGCCAGCAGTTACTCAGGCGGGAGATCCTACGAGCAGTACTTC.

This chain uses TRBV20-1 with TRBJ2-1; 7 nucleotides line up with TRBD2. The germline gives CDR1 DFQATT, CDR2 SNEGSKA (reference sequence). This CDR3 contains 16 residues. V was pared by 4 bases and J by 0 bases, with 9 bases of the junction left unmatched. CDR3 nucleotide sequence: TGCAGTGCTAAAGCGTTTGGCGGGAGCTCCTACAATGAGCAGTTCTTC. Translation: CSAKAFGGSSYNEQFF.

This clonotype showed up just a few times. V usage is TRBV12-3 or TRBV12-4 and J usage is TRBJ1-2; no definite D call. The V end was cut by 7 bases, the J end by 8 bases, with 17 bases between. This CDR3 contains 13 residues. The CDR3, as DNA: TGTGCCAGCACCAGACGGGGAGCTCGCGGCTACACCTTC. Amino acid sequence: CASTRRGARGYTF.

There are a few counts of this clonotype. V gene TRBV7-2 combines with J gene TRBJ1-4; D is unresolved. This CDR3 comprises 15 residues. Between the trimmed V and J ends, which lost 5 bases and 5 bases, there was a span of 15 bases. In germline, CDR1 is SGHTA, CDR2 FQGNSA. This CDR3 is CASSPDGRRNEKLFF. The CDR3 DNA reads TGTGCCAGCAGCCCCGACGGCAGGAGGAATGAAAAACTGTTTTTT.

This clonotype turned up a few times. The rearrangement uses TRBV7-9 and TRBJ1-1; no firm D call. V lost 10 bases and J lost 2, with 17 bases in between. CDR1 is SEHNR, CDR2 FQNEAQ, per germline (reference sequence). The CDR3 sequence is 14 residues long. CDR3 coding DNA: TGTGCCACCCAAGGGATGGCGGTTAACACTGAAGCTTTCTTT. Amino acid sequence: CATQGMAVNTEAFF.

This clonotype showed up just a few times. The chain couples TRBV19 to TRBJ1-1, with D uncertain. CDR3 length: 13 amino acids. V dropped 5 bases and J dropped 1 base, with 8 bases sitting between them. Germline CDR1 is LNHDA and CDR2 is SQIVND (reference sequence). The chain's CDR3 is CASSWGENTEAFF. As DNA, the CDR3 is TGTGCCAGTAGTTGGGGTGAGAACACTGAAGCTTTCTTT. The full variable domain, completed using reference TRBV19 and TRBJ1-1, is DGGITQSPKYLFRKEGQNVTLSCEQNLNHDAMYWYRQDPGQGLRLIYYSQIVNDFQKGDIAEGYSVSREKKESFPLTVTSAQKNPTAFYLCASSWGENTEAFFGQGTRLTVV.

V is TRBV29-1 and J is TRBJ2-2; TRBD2 matches at 8 bases. Per the germline V gene, CDR1 is SQVTM and CDR2 is ANQGSEA. The CDR3 contains 13 residues. V gave up 6 bases and J gave up 6 bases; unmatched junction bases: 6. This CDR3 is CSVGTRAPGELFF. The DNA of the CDR3 is TGCAGCGTCGGGACTAGGGCTCCCGGGGAGCTGTTTTTT.

The chain joins TRBV7-9 to TRBJ2-3; D possibly uses TRBD1 or TRBD2 (5 bases each). This CDR3 has 15 residues. Germline lookup yields CDR1 SEHNR and CDR2 FQNEAQ (reference sequence). The V and J ends lost 0 bases and 7 bases respectively, with 14 bases between them. CDR3 loop: CASSLATGPAYTQYF. The CDR3, as DNA: TGTGCCAGCAGCTTAGCGACGGGGCCAGCTTATACGCAGTATTTT.

The chain links TRBV6-1 to TRBJ2-7; 7 positions agree with TRBD2. V trimming: 3 bases; J trimming: 1 base; junction bases outside the gene matches: 6. CDR3 length: 15 amino acids. CDR1 MNHNS and CDR2 SASEGT come from the germline V gene. CDR3 protein: CASSDWRELSYEQYF. CDR3 coding DNA: TGTGCCAGCAGTGATTGGCGGGAGCTTTCCTACGAGCAGTACTTC.

This clonotype was observed many times. V is TRBV4-3 and J is TRBJ1-2; TRBD1 is a possible D gene (6 bases). The CDR3 is 16 residues long. The germline gives CDR1 LGHNA, CDR2 YSLEER. Between the trimmed V and J ends, which lost 2 bases and 3 bases, there was a span of 16 bases. CDR3 sequence (DNA): TGCGCCAGCAGCCAACTGCGAGGGGGGACGGACTATGGCTACACCTTC. It is translated as CASSQLRGGTDYGYTF.

The chain links TRBV11-2 to TRBJ1-1; possibly TRBD1 for D (5 bases). This CDR3 contains 15 residues. Trimming took off 9 bases at V and 5 bases at J, with 22 bases between the two ends. Germline assignment: CDR1 SGHAT and CDR2 FQNNGV. Here the CDR3 DNA reads TGTGCCAGTCAACCGGCGGGGGGTCTCGAAACTGAAGCTTTCTTT. It encodes CASQPAGGLETEAFF.

The V call is TRBV12-3 or TRBV12-4, the J call TRBJ1-2; the D gene is possibly TRBD1 (6 bases). V gave up 8 bases and J gave up 8 bases, with 15 bases separating them. CDR3 size: 12 residues. The CDR3, as DNA: TGTGCCAGCCGTAGGGGGGGTTGGGGCTACACCTTC. Residues: CASRRGGWGYTF.

This sequence joins TRBV7-3 and TRBJ2-7, with 7 bases fitting TRBD2. CDR1 SGHTA and CDR2 FQGTGA come from the germline V gene. The CDR3 covers 16 residues. The trim removed 5 bases at V and 0 bases at J, leaving 10 bases unmatched. The CDR3 region is CASSPQEGGSSYEQYF. The CDR3 DNA sequence: TGTGCCAGCAGCCCTCAAGAAGGCGGGAGCTCCTACGAGCAGTACTTC.

This clonotype was counted between two and nine times. The V call is TRBV12-3 or TRBV12-4, the J call TRBJ2-3; 7 nucleotides match TRBD2. The trim removed 6 bases at V and 2 bases at J, leaving 20 bases unmatched. The CDR3 is made up of 19 amino acids. CDR3 coding DNA: TGTGCCAGCAGCCGATCAACCGCGGGAGCCAAGTTAAACACAGATACGCAGTATTTT. It encodes CASSRSTAGAKLNTDTQYF.

Many counts were recorded for this clonotype. The genes are TRBV7-2 and TRBJ2-7; D not certain. The V gene lost 5 bases and the J gene lost 3 bases, with 17 bases spanning the gap. The CDR3 extends over 15 amino acids. Germline V gene lookup returns CDR1 SGHTA and CDR2 FQGNSA. The CDR3: CASSMPRPEFYEQYF. The CDR3 DNA is TGTGCCAGCAGCATGCCCCGACCAGAGTTCTACGAGCAGTACTTC.

Ten or more counts support this clonotype. V and J are TRBV7-2 and TRBJ2-7, with TRBD2 matching over 7 bases. The CDR3 runs to 13 residues. Germline CDR1 SGHTA, CDR2 FQGNSA. Trimming took 5 bases from V and 6 from J; bases not matched to a gene: 7. Here the CDR3 reads CASSPRGGAEQYV. Written as DNA, the CDR3 is TGTGCCAGCAGCCCTCGGGGAGGGGCCGAGCAGTACGTC.

The chain links TRBV4-3 to TRBJ2-2, with 11 bases matching TRBD2. This CDR3 has 17 amino acids. The germline gives CDR1 LGHNA, CDR2 YSLEER. J was trimmed by 6 bases and V by 0 bases; bases with no gene match: 6. For the CDR3, the DNA is TGCGCCAGCAGCCAAGAGAGGCTAGCGGGGGGTTCCGGGGAGCTGTTTTTT. Translating gives CASSQERLAGGSGELFF.

This clonotype came up a few times. The rearrangement joins TRBV4-3 to TRBJ1-3, with D unclear. This CDR3 region has 15 residues. Germline V gene sequence: CDR1 LGHNA, CDR2 YSLEER. With 0 bases removed from V and 0 bases from J, the gap between germline ends came to 6 bases. The CDR3 sequence is CASSQDQTSGNTIYF. Here the CDR3 DNA reads TGCGCCAGCAGCCAAGACCAAACCTCTGGAAACACCATATATTTT.

This clonotype has a handful of counts. The chain uses TRBV27 and TRBJ1-5, with unresolved D. V was pared by 1 base and J by 6 bases, with 7 bases between. From germline, CDR1 is MNHEY and CDR2 SMNVEV (reference sequence). This CDR3 comprises 13 residues. CDR3 bases: TGTGCCAGCAGTTTATTTGGCCCTCAGCCCCAGCATTTT. It codes for CASSLFGPQPQHF.

The chain couples TRBV10-3 to TRBJ2-7, with a weak D call TRBD1 (6 bases). This CDR3 contains 13 residues. Germline V gives CDR1 ENHRY, CDR2 SYGVKD. Trimming pared 6 bases from V and 0 bases from J, leaving 9 bases between. The CDR3: CAISPDSSYEQYV. The CDR3 bases are TGTGCCATCAGCCCGGACAGCTCCTACGAGCAGTACGTC.

V is TRBV11-2 and J is TRBJ1-1, with D tentatively TRBD1 (6 bases). The V end lost 6 bases, the J end lost 0 bases, and 17 bases lay between the germline ends. This CDR3 spans 16 amino acids. Germline V gene data show CDR1 as SGHAT and CDR2 as FQNNGV. CDR3 coding DNA: TGTGCCAGCAGTCGCGTAGGGGCAGGGGTGAACACTGAAGCTTTCTTT. Translating gives CASSRVGAGVNTEAFF.

This chain joins TRBV7-2 and TRBJ2-1; D is ambiguous. The CDR3 runs 12 residues. The V and J ends lost 4 bases and 7 bases respectively, with 8 bases between them. The germline V gene encodes CDR1 SGHTA and CDR2 FQGNSA. CDR3 loop: CASSSLVNEQFF. CDR3 coding DNA: TGTGCCAGCAGCTCTCTAGTGAATGAGCAGTTCTTC.

This clonotype has at least ten counts. V and J are TRBV7-2 and TRBJ2-7, with D perhaps TRBD2 (6 bases). The V gene's germline CDR1 is SGHTA and CDR2 FQGNSA. V gave up 5 bases and J gave up 6 bases, with 20 bases separating them. The length of the CDR3 is 15 residues. The CDR3 loop reads CASSATFLADSEQYV. Written as DNA, the CDR3 is TGTGCCAGCAGCGCAACCTTCTTAGCGGACTCCGAGCAGTACGTC.